These T cell receptor beta chains were read from a single sample in a study of T cell repertoires in cytomegalovirus infection. Antigen specificity for these receptors is unknown. TCRdb itself ran the reads through MiXCR, one entry per CDR3 protein. The table shows about 330,000 distinct CDR3 sequences, with roughly 36% occurring only once. Sequencing used cultured PBMCs, obtained from culture after CMV antigen stimulation. Receptors originate from a human donor in good health (CMV status not recorded). Some clones in this sample may be carry-over from other donors' samples. Both conserved end residues are part of each CDR3. The order of the fields is CDR3 protein, V gene, J gene.

CDR3 protein: CASSLVTAPTTHNEQFF
V gene: TRBV7-2
J gene: TRBJ2-1

CDR3 protein: CASSFDAGGSGNTIYF
V gene: TRBV7-2
J gene: TRBJ1-3

CDR3 protein: CASSYTANTGELFF
V gene: TRBV7-2
J gene: TRBJ2-2

CDR3 protein: CASSLPAQVNEKLFF
V gene: TRBV4-1
J gene: TRBJ1-4

CDR3 protein: CPVGGSNTEAFF
V gene: TRBV19
J gene: TRBJ1-1

CDR3 protein: CASSQEKGGAQHLVQFF
V gene: TRBV4-1
J gene: TRBJ2-1

CDR3 protein: CASTQTGGNTQYF
V gene: TRBV7-2
J gene: TRBJ2-3

CDR3 protein: CSVLGTDRWDAFF
V gene: TRBV29-1
J gene: TRBJ1-1

CDR3 protein: CASRPNGSNQPQHF
V gene: TRBV6-1
J gene: TRBJ1-5

CDR3 protein: CASSYADSPSGQTQYF
V gene: TRBV6-5
J gene: TRBJ2-5

CDR3 protein: CASSFQGYSYEQYF
V gene: TRBV7-4
J gene: TRBJ2-7

CDR3 protein: CASSYYRGNTDTQYF
V gene: TRBV6-2/TRBV6-3
J gene: TRBJ2-3

CDR3 protein: CASSYSLTGRAEQFF
V gene: TRBV6-2/TRBV6-3
J gene: TRBJ2-1

CDR3 protein: CASSLRGRAAGELFF
V gene: TRBV27
J gene: TRBJ2-2

CDR3 protein: CASSYTNTEAFF
V gene: TRBV6-2/TRBV6-3
J gene: TRBJ1-1

CDR3 protein: CSANRDGDRSYEQYF
V gene: TRBV20-1
J gene: TRBJ2-7

CDR3 protein: CASSQVATSGRGTDTQYF
V gene: TRBV4-3
J gene: TRBJ2-3

CDR3 protein: CASSSRQGTNEKLFF
V gene: TRBV12-3/TRBV12-4
J gene: TRBJ1-4

CDR3 protein: CASSIRSSGTHNEQFF
V gene: TRBV19
J gene: TRBJ2-1

CDR3 protein: CATSREPSGTFQQFF
V gene: TRBV15
J gene: TRBJ2-1

CDR3 protein: CASSLYEGMNTEAFF
V gene: TRBV28
J gene: TRBJ1-1

CDR3 protein: CSARGGVQETQYF
V gene: TRBV20-1
J gene: TRBJ2-5

CDR3 protein: CASTPGGIAKNIQYF
V gene: TRBV28
J gene: TRBJ2-4

CDR3 protein: CASSFRQLGADTQYF
V gene: TRBV28
J gene: TRBJ2-3

CDR3 protein: CASSMGLPGGGELFF
V gene: TRBV7-2
J gene: TRBJ2-2

CDR3 protein: CASSAEGGIDQPQHF
V gene: TRBV7-2
J gene: TRBJ1-5

CDR3 protein: CARSQDRLQGREAFF
V gene: TRBV4-3
J gene: TRBJ1-1

CDR3 protein: CASSPSDRGGNQPQHF
V gene: TRBV7-9
J gene: TRBJ1-5

CDR3 protein: CASSPDRVVRGDEQFF
V gene: TRBV2
J gene: TRBJ2-1

CDR3 protein: CASSQDRDRWSYEQYF
V gene: TRBV4-3
J gene: TRBJ2-7

CDR3 protein: CASSKQGAINQPQHF
V gene: TRBV12-3/TRBV12-4
J gene: TRBJ1-5

CDR3 protein: CASSPILGGRGGTNNEQFF
V gene: TRBV6-2/TRBV6-3
J gene: TRBJ2-1

CDR3 protein: CASSLSGEGYHEQFF
V gene: TRBV7-2
J gene: TRBJ2-1

CDR3 protein: CASRYNAFNQPQHF
V gene: TRBV6-2/TRBV6-3
J gene: TRBJ1-5

CDR3 protein: CASSGTGYNEQFF
V gene: TRBV7-9
J gene: TRBJ2-1

CDR3 protein: CASSPRGDSSYNEQFF
V gene: TRBV5-1
J gene: TRBJ2-1

CDR3 protein: CASSFASGRVSETQYF
V gene: TRBV7-8
J gene: TRBJ2-5

CDR3 protein: CASSQGPNTEAFF
V gene: TRBV7-2
J gene: TRBJ1-1

CDR3 protein: CASSLTGTPSNYGYTF
V gene: TRBV7-2
J gene: TRBJ1-2

CDR3 protein: CASSLAGPGPYSNQPQHF
V gene: TRBV7-2
J gene: TRBJ1-5

CDR3 protein: CASSKGQEADTIYF
V gene: TRBV5-8
J gene: TRBJ1-3

CDR3 protein: CASSFSEGAFF
V gene: TRBV12-3/TRBV12-4
J gene: TRBJ1-1

CDR3 protein: CASSLDSGADTQYF
V gene: TRBV7-9
J gene: TRBJ2-3

CDR3 protein: CASSALGANIQYF
V gene: TRBV4-1
J gene: TRBJ2-4

CDR3 protein: CASSRGLASGQYF
V gene: TRBV18
J gene: TRBJ2-7

CDR3 protein: CATSDLGTGKGNEQFF
V gene: TRBV24-1
J gene: TRBJ2-1

CDR3 protein: CASSEGLTHEQFF
V gene: TRBV6-1
J gene: TRBJ2-1

CDR3 protein: CASSPRTSGRMDEQFF
V gene: TRBV5-4
J gene: TRBJ2-1

CDR3 protein: CSASASRLAGDPGTQYF
V gene: TRBV20-1
J gene: TRBJ2-5

CDR3 protein: CATSDPPRSNNEQFF
V gene: TRBV24-1
J gene: TRBJ2-1

CDR3 protein: CASSLGTGRTEAFF
V gene: TRBV7-3
J gene: TRBJ1-1

CDR3 protein: CASSSRTGQSNQPQHF
V gene: TRBV19
J gene: TRBJ1-5

CDR3 protein: CAIWTGRNTEAFF
V gene: TRBV7-6
J gene: TRBJ1-1

CDR3 protein: CSVERESLPETQYF
V gene: TRBV29-1
J gene: TRBJ2-5

CDR3 protein: CASSSRRSDGYTF
V gene: TRBV27
J gene: TRBJ1-2

CDR3 protein: CASRTRGGWNEQFF
V gene: TRBV6-2/TRBV6-3
J gene: TRBJ2-1

CDR3 protein: CASSYSFLEQGLLAGGPETQYF
V gene: TRBV6-6
J gene: TRBJ2-5

CDR3 protein: CASSLGVYGYTF
V gene: TRBV7-4
J gene: TRBJ1-2

CDR3 protein: CASSLRAGVSTGELFF
V gene: TRBV7-8
J gene: TRBJ2-2